These 5 T cell receptor beta chains share one sample of origin, sequenced in a study of response to subunit inactivated influenza vaccine. MiXCR was run by TCRdb on the RT-PCR reads, yielding one entry per CDR3 protein. Among under 200,000 distinct CDR3 sequences, about a tenth were seen once, and the ten largest hold 9.5% to 15%. The specimen was non-naive T cells sorted from PBMCs, collected 45 days after vaccination. The origin of the receptors is a man aged 50-59 years who received an inactivated influenza vaccine.

The chain has TRBV20-1 and TRBJ1-2; a possible D gene is TRBD1 (6 bases). The V gene lost 5 bases and the J gene lost 6 bases, with 13 bases spanning the gap. The CDR3 spans 12 residues. Looked up from germline, CDR1 is DFQATT and CDR2 is SNEGSKA (reference sequence). The CDR3 DNA sequence: TGCAGTGCTGGAACAGGGACGAATGGCTACACCTTC. This gives the protein CSAGTGTNGYTF.

This sequence joins TRBV10-3 and TRBJ2-2, with D possibly matching TRBD2 (6 bases). Germline V gene lookup returns CDR1 ENHRY and CDR2 SYGVKD. Trimming cost V 0 bases and J 9 bases, with 8 bases left between them. The CDR3 is 13 amino acids. The CDR3 DNA reads as TGTGCCATCAGTGAGTCGCGGGGTCGGGAGCTGTTTTTT. Its protein is CAISESRGRELFF.

This clonotype occurred many times. The chain carries TRBV7-9 and TRBJ2-3, with 9 positions matching TRBD1. Germline CDR1 is SEHNR and CDR2 is FQNEAQ (reference sequence). The CDR3 spans 17 residues. Trimming cost V 2 bases and J 3 bases; bases outside gene matches: 9. The CDR3 sequence: CASSLWGEQGATDTQYF. The CDR3, as DNA: TGTGCCAGCAGCTTATGGGGAGAACAGGGGGCTACAGATACGCAGTATTTT.

V is TRBV7-9 and J is TRBJ2-3; TRBD2 matches at 11 bases. Germline V gene data show CDR1 as SEHNR and CDR2 as FQNEAQ (reference sequence). The CDR3 runs to 15 residues. With V trimmed by 7 bases and J by 6 bases, 9 bases remained unmatched. Here the CDR3 DNA reads TGTGCCAGCAAAAAACTAGCGGGGGTTGCGGATACGCAGTATTTT. Its translation is CASKKLAGVADTQYF.

This clonotype occurred many times. The rearrangement uses TRBV5-1 and TRBJ1-5; TRBD1 is a possible D gene (6 bases). The germline CDR1 and CDR2 sequences are SGHRS and YFSETQ. This CDR3 has 15 amino acids. V lost 4 bases and J lost 4, with 15 bases in between. CDR3 bases: TGCGCCAGCAGCGCGGGGGCAGGGGAGAATCAGCCCCAGCATTTT. Protein: CASSAGAGENQPQHF.